The T cell receptor beta chain under discussion was sequenced for a study of T-cell reconstitution after alpha-beta-depleted transplantation in children. Findings of the study overall: Where alpha-beta T cells came from about two months after transplant was reportedly several hundred expanded graft clones. When one year had passed after transplant, most T-cell counts and diversity came from newly produced T cells.

J was trimmed by 3 bases and V by 5 bases; bases with no gene match: 6. The CDR3 length is 14 residues. Comment on this clonotype: Its antigen is not identified.

Unique molecular identifiers were incorporated into the prepared TCRbeta library. TCRdb re-derived calls from the PCR reads in MiXCR, one entry per CDR3 protein. The table has some 460,000 distinct CDR3 sequences, 15% to 20% seen once; the top ten hold less than 30%. The starting material was PBMCs, mostly from graft donor cells, obtained 360 days after TCRalphabeta/CD19-depleted stem cell transplant. The chain recombines TRBV12-3 or TRBV12-4 with TRBJ2-7; the match to TRBD2 covers 8 bases. This clonotype was obtained from a boy under three years old who had a stem cell transplant for Wiskott-Aldrich syndrome, so the T cells may come from the graft donor. CDR3 nucleotides: TGTGCCAGCAGTCGGACTAGCCTACACTACGAGCAGTACTTC. Translation: CASSRTSLHYEQYF.